This T cell receptor (beta chain) was captured by sequencing in a study of human T cells and chemical hapten exposure. Overall study results and limits: There was alopecia in the donors, so their immune response may differ from that of healthy people. Compared to controls, expanded TCRs made significantly more large clusters of similar CDR3s.

TCRdb processed the RACE reads anew with MiXCR; each CDR3 protein has one entry. The repertoire holds around 100,000 distinct CDR3 sequences, with about 10% as singletons. This clonotype was observed a handful of times. Its target is unknown. Documented time point: patch test 2, 6 weeks after DPC sensitization. This sample's treatment: therapeutic diphenylcyclopropenone sensitization with weekly scalp DPC. Trimming removed 2 bases from V and 4 bases from J, with 8 bases in between. This CDR3 region has 13 residues. Germline V gene sequence: CDR1 MNHEY, CDR2 SMNVEV (reference sequence). The chain has TRBV27 and TRBJ1-2; tentatively, D is TRBD1 (6 bases). This TCR was recovered from a woman in her thirties or forties with alopecia areata. Some clones in this sample may be carry-over from other donors' samples. The sequences come from whole blood, collected in connection with sensitization to the hapten diphenylcyclopropenone (DPC). The CDR3 loop is CASSLQGSYGYTF. As DNA, the CDR3 is TGTGCCAGCAGTTTACAGGGGTCCTATGGCTACACCTTC.